Below, 10 T cell receptor beta chains from the same sample are listed, as sequenced in a study of cytomegalovirus exposure and HLA in healthy donors. This PCR relied on a set of 60 Vbeta primers and 13 Jbeta primers. Sequenced by immunoSEQ multiplex PCR; TCRdb stores in-frame clones only, minus some. Altogether 100,000 or so clones are present, around 79% being singletons, with the ten largest covering 1.5% to 2%. Material for sequencing was PBMCs. The receptors stem from a woman in her forties in good health and CMV-seronegative.

The chain is built from TRBV19 and TRBJ1-1, with D hard to call. V dropped 6 bases and J dropped 4 bases, with 15 bases sitting between them. CDR1 and CDR2 (germline): LNHDA, SQIVND (reference sequence). The CDR3 totals 14 residues. The CDR3 DNA sequence: TGTGCCAGTAGCAACTTCGGTGGAGTCACTGAAGCTTTCTTT. It yields the protein CASSNFGGVTEAFF.

J is TRBJ2-2 and V is TRBV9; 9 nucleotides match TRBD2. The CDR3 length is 18 residues. The ends lost 0 bases at V and 5 bases at J; junction bases unmatched: 11. In germline, CDR1 is SGDLS, CDR2 YYNGEE. CDR3 amino acids: CASSVAVSGGPGTGELFF. The CDR3 nucleotides are TGTGCCAGCAGCGTAGCTGTCAGCGGGGGGCCGGGGACCGGGGAGCTGTTTTTT. Based on the CDR3 plus reference TRBV9 and TRBJ2-2, the full variable domain is DSGVTQTPKHLITATGQRVTLRCSPRSGDLSVYWYQQSLDQGLQFLIQYYNGEERAKGNILERFSAQQFPDLHSELNLSSLELGDSALYFCASSVAVSGGPGTGELFFGEGSRLTVL.

The chain carries TRBV6-5 and TRBJ2-4; 7 bases match TRBD1. This CDR3 spans 12 amino acids. Germline loops: CDR1 MNHEY, CDR2 SVGAGI. V dropped 6 bases and J dropped 8; count of bases not matched to a gene: 4. DNA for the CDR3: TGTGCCAGCAGGGGGACAGTAGACATTCAGTACTTC. This sequence encodes CASRGTVDIQYF.

The chain has TRBV2 and TRBJ1-2; D is unresolved. This CDR3 spans 13 amino acids. The V and J ends lost 5 bases and 1 base respectively, with 8 bases between them. Germline CDR1 SNHLY, CDR2 FYNNEI. As DNA, the CDR3 is TGTGCCAGCAGTAGTCGGGATAACTATGGCTACACCTTC. Protein: CASSSRDNYGYTF.

This chain joins TRBV6-6 and TRBJ1-4; D gene unclear. Per germline, CDR1 MNHNY and CDR2 SVGAGI (reference sequence). The germline V and J ends were trimmed by 0 bases and 8 bases, with 4 bases remaining between them. CDR3 length: 12 residues. This CDR3 is CASSYSSEKLFF. In DNA form, the CDR3 reads TGTGCCAGCAGTTACTCGAGCGAAAAACTGTTTTTT.

This chain uses TRBV5-5 with TRBJ2-7; 8 nucleotides agree with TRBD1. Trimming cost V 4 bases and J 2 bases; bases outside gene matches: 11. Germline values: CDR1 SGHKS, CDR2 YYEKEE (reference sequence). This CDR3 contains 16 residues. CDR3 sequence: CASSIRPGQDAYEQYF. CDR3 in DNA: TGTGCCAGCAGCATCAGACCGGGACAGGACGCCTACGAGCAGTACTTC.

This rearrangement joins TRBV5-4 to TRBJ2-7; D is unresolved. The length of the CDR3 is 13 residues. V dropped 0 bases and J dropped 4 bases, with 8 bases sitting between them. CDR1 is SGHNT, CDR2 YYREEE, per germline (reference sequence). The CDR3 coding sequence is TGTGCCAGCAGCTTGGTCTCAGATTACGAGCAGTACTTC. This sequence encodes CASSLVSDYEQYF.

The chain joins TRBV7-2 to TRBJ1-6; unclear D gene. This CDR3 is 12 amino acids long. V was trimmed by 5 bases and J by 8 bases, leaving 7 bases between them. Germline V gene lookup returns CDR1 SGHTA and CDR2 FQGNSA. CDR3 in DNA: TGTGCCAGCAGCCATTCGGATTCACCCCTCCACTTT. Amino acids: CASSHSDSPLHF.

This clone has just a few counts. The chain joins TRBV9 to TRBJ2-2, with TRBD1 matching over 10 bases. With 4 bases clipped from V and 7 bases from J, the junction kept 10 bases outside the gene matches. CDR1 and CDR2 from the germline V gene are SGDLS and YYNGEE. The CDR3 has 16 residues. The CDR3 DNA reads TGTGCCAGCAGCACCGGGGACAGGGGAATTGGCGGGGAGCTGTTTTTT. It yields the protein CASSTGDRGIGGELFF.

The chain employs TRBV5-6 and TRBJ1-4; the match to TRBD1 covers 7 bases. The V gene end was trimmed by 3 bases and the J gene end by 1 base; junction bases not matched to a gene: 9. There are 17 residues in the CDR3. Looked up from germline, CDR1 is SGHDT and CDR2 is YYEEEE. CDR3 bases: TGTGCCAGCAGCTCTACAGGGGAAGGAGGAACTAATGAAAAACTGTTTTTT. Translating it yields CASSSTGEGGTNEKLFF. Using reference TRBV5-6 and TRBJ1-4 for the parts outside the CDR3, the full variable domain is DAGVTQSPTHLIKTRGQQVTLRCSPKSGHDTVSWYQQALGQGPQFIFQYYEEEERQRGNFPDRFSGHQFPNYSSELNVNALLLGDSALYLCASSSTGEGGTNEKLFFGSGTQLSVL.